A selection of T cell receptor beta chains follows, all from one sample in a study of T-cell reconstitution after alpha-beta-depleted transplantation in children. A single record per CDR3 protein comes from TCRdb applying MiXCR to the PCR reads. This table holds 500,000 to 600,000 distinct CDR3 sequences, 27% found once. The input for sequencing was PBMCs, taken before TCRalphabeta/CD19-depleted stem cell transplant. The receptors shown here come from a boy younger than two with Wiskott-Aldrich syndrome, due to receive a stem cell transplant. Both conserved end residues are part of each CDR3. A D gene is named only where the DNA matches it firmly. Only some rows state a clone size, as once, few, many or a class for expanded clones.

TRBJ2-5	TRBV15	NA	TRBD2	CATSTETSGSSRRETQYF	TGTGCCACCAGCACCGAAACTAGCGGGAGTTCGCGGAGAGAGACCCAGTACTTC
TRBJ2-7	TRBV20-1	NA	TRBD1	CSASRTTGGREQYF	TGCAGTGCCTCGCGGACAACAGGGGGCCGCGAGCAGTACTTC
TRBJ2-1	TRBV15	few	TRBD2	CATSRVLAGGREQFF	TGTGCCACCAGCAGAGTACTAGCGGGAGGGAGAGAGCAGTTCTTC
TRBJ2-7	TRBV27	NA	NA	CASGQDKHSYEQYF	TGTGCCAGCGGCCAGGACAAGCACTCCTACGAGCAGTACTTC
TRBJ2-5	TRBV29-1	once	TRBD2	CSVVAGGEETQYF	TGCAGCGTTGTAGCGGGAGGCGAAGAGACCCAGTACTTC
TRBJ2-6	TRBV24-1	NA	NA	CATSVSRDGGANVLTF	TGTGCCACCAGTGTGAGCAGGGATGGTGGGGCCAACGTCCTGACTTTC
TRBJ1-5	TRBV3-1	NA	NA	CASSQWPVNQPQHF	TGTGCCAGCAGCCAATGGCCAGTCAATCAGCCCCAGCATTTT
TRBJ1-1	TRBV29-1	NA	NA	CSVEDPGNTEAFF	TGCAGCGTTGAAGATCCGGGGAACACTGAAGCTTTCTTT
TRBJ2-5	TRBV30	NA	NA	CAWAVFQETQYF	TGTGCCTGGGCAGTATTCCAAGAGACCCAGTACTTC
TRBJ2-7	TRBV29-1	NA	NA	CSARNTGDYEQYF	TGCAGCGCCCGAAATACCGGGGACTACGAGCAGTACTTC
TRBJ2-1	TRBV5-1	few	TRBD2	CASSLEVAGALRNEQFF	TGCGCCAGCAGCTTGGAGGTAGCGGGAGCGCTCCGCAATGAGCAGTTCTTC
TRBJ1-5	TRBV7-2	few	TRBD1	CASSPRGRGQPQHF	TGTGCCAGCAGCCCAAGGGGGCGCGGCCAGCCCCAGCATTTT
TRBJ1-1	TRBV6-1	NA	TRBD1	CASSRRPGQGMNTEAFF	TGTGCCAGCAGCAGACGCCCGGGACAGGGAATGAACACTGAAGCTTTCTTT
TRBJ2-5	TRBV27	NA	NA	CASGPSGGLETQYF	TGTGCCAGCGGGCCTAGTGGAGGGTTGGAGACCCAGTACTTC
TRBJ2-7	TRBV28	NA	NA	CASSAAGTGGLGQYF	TGTGCCAGCAGTGCGGCCGGGACTGGGGGGTTAGGGCAGTACTTC
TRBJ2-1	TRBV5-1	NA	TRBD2	CASSLALAGGSPPRNEQFF	TGCGCCAGCAGCTTGGCTCTAGCGGGAGGGTCTCCCCCTCGGAATGAGCAGTTCTTC
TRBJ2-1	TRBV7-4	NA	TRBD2	CASSLGLGTSGWAYNEQFF	TGTGCCAGCAGCTTAGGGCTGGGGACTAGCGGGTGGGCCTACAATGAGCAGTTCTTC
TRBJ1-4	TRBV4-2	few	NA	CASSQDTKAGNEKLFF	TGTGCCAGCAGCCAAGATACCAAAGCCGGTAATGAAAAACTGTTTTTT
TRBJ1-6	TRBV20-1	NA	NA	CSARAFGSSYNSPLHF	TGCAGTGCTAGGGCGTTTGGGAGCTCCTATAATTCACCCCTCCACTTT
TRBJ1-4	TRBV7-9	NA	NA	CASSPDSHNEKLFF	TGTGCCAGCAGCCCGGACAGCCATAATGAAAAACTGTTTTTT
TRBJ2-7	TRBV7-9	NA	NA	CASSLGMGDEQYF	TGTGCCAGCAGCTTAGGTATGGGAGACGAGCAGTACTTC
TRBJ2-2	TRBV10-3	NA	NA	CAMLAVTGSTGELFF	TGTGCCATGCTAGCCGTAACAGGGAGCACCGGGGAGCTGTTTTTT
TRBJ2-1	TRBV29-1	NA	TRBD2	CSVEARTSGNNEQFF	TGCAGCGTTGAAGCTAGGACTAGCGGCAACAATGAGCAGTTCTTC
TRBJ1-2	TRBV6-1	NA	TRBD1	CASRPTGQGYGYTF	TGTGCCAGCAGGCCCACTGGACAGGGTTATGGCTACACCTTC
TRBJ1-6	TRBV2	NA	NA	CASSDRTYNSPLHF	TGTGCCAGCAGTGACAGGACCTATAATTCACCCCTCCACTTT
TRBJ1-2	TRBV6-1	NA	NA	CASSLDSHYGYTF	TGTGCCAGCAGCCTTGACAGTCACTATGGCTACACCTTC
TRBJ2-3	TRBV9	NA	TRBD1	CASSEHDRGTDTQYF	TGTGCCAGCAGCGAACATGACAGGGGAACAGATACGCAGTATTTT
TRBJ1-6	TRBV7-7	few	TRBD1	CASSYDRGLHNSPLHF	TGTGCCAGCAGTTATGACAGGGGGCTCCACAATTCACCCCTCCACTTT
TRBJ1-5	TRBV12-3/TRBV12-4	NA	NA	CASSPAGGNQPQHF	TGTGCCAGCAGTCCCGCCGGGGGCAATCAGCCCCAGCATTTT
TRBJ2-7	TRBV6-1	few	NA	CASSLNPGPYEQYF	TGTGCCAGCAGTCTCAATCCGGGACCCTACGAGCAGTACTTC
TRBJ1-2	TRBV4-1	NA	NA	CASSPFRASYGYTF	TGCGCCAGCAGCCCCTTTCGGGCGTCCTATGGCTACACCTTC
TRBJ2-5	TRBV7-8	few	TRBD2	CASSQTSGSSETQYF	TGTGCCAGCAGCCAGACTAGCGGGAGTTCAGAGACCCAGTACTTC
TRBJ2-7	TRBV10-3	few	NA	CAISEFSRGEQYF	TGTGCCATCAGTGAGTTCAGTCGGGGCGAGCAGTACTTC
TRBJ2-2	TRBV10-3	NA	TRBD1	CAIKSQGATGELFF	TGTGCCATCAAGTCACAGGGGGCCACCGGGGAGCTGTTTTTT
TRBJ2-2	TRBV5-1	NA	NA	CASSLKGGGPGELFF	TGCGCCAGCAGCTTGAAGGGGGGCGGCCCAGGGGAGCTGTTTTTT
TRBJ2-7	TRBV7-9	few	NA	CASTRIPYEQYF	TGTGCCAGCACTAGAATTCCCTACGAGCAGTACTTC
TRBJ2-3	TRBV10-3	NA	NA	CAISGHSTDTQYF	TGTGCCATCAGTGGTCACAGCACAGATACGCAGTATTTT
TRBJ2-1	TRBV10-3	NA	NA	CAIGRRSYNEQFF	TGTGCCATCGGGAGGCGGTCCTACAATGAGCAGTTCTTC
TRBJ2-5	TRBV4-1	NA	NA	CASSQDRHTQETQYF	TGCGCCAGCAGCCAAGATAGGCACACCCAAGAGACCCAGTACTTC
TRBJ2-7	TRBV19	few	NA	CANSRPGPDNEQYF	TGTGCCAACTCCCGGCCGGGGCCGGACAACGAGCAGTACTTC
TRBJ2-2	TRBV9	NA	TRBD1	CASSVGLQGAGELFF	TGTGCCAGCAGCGTGGGGCTCCAGGGGGCCGGGGAGCTGTTTTTT
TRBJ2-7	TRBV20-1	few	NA	CSAQRAAYEQYF	TGCAGTGCCCAGCGGGCCGCTTACGAGCAGTACTTC
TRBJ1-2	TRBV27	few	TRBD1	CASRAGQGNLYGYTF	TGTGCCAGCAGGGCGGGACAGGGAAACCTCTATGGCTACACCTTC
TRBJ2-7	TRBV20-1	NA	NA	CSARVLTRRVYEQYF	TGCAGTGCTAGAGTTCTGACTCGACGTGTCTACGAGCAGTACTTC
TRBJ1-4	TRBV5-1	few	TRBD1	CASSISGGGEKLFF	TGCGCCAGCAGCATCTCAGGGGGAGGTGAAAAACTGTTTTTT
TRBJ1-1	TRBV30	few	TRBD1	CAWIPSRGVKLEAFF	TGTGCCTGGATCCCTTCCAGGGGGGTCAAGTTGGAAGCTTTCTTT
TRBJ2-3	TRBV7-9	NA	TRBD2	CASSLVRGLANTDTQYF	TGTGCCAGCAGCTTAGTGAGAGGACTAGCGAACACAGATACGCAGTATTTT
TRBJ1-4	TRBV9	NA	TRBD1	CASAPGQGFEKLFF	TGTGCCAGCGCCCCGGGACAGGGTTTTGAAAAACTGTTTTTT
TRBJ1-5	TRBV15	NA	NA	CATSRGGRQRNQPQHF	TGTGCCACCAGCAGAGGAGGCCGCCAGCGCAATCAGCCCCAGCATTTT
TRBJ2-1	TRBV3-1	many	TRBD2	CASSQGLAGYNEQFF	TGTGCCAGCAGCCAAGGACTAGCGGGCTACAATGAGCAGTTCTTC
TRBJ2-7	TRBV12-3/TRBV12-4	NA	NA	CASSFTGPLGEQYF	TGTGCCAGCAGTTTCACAGGCCCTCTGGGGGAGCAGTACTTC
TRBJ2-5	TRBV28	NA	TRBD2	CASRAFGLAGWKETQYF	TGTGCCAGCAGAGCTTTCGGGCTAGCGGGCTGGAAGGAGACCCAGTACTTC